This TCR beta chain stems from a study of shared clonotypes between healthy human individuals. Study context: Two women and a few men aged 18 to 49 served as donors.

The method was immunoSEQ multiplex PCR; TCRdb's version includes in-frame clones alone and lacks a portion of them. The data show around 2,100,000 clones, with less than 95% seen just once and roughly 1% held by the top ten. Findings and limits, study-wide: Naive CD4 clonotype sharing across several donors was approximately 5%.

The naive CD8 population came from CD45RO-negative cells selected for CCR7, without terminally differentiated effector memory CD45RA+ cells. This clone was seen just once. Antigen specificity is unknown. The CDR3 extends over 15 amino acids. Germline-derived CDR1 and CDR2 are SGDLS and YYNGEE. Trimming at V came to 3 bases and at J to 8 bases, leaving 8 bases not matched to a gene. The receptor was derived from a man younger than 35 in good health. The V call is TRBV9, the J call TRBJ1-2, with 12 bases matching TRBD1. The specimen sequenced was naive CD8+ T cells sorted from blood. The CDR3 protein is CASSAGQGATEGYTF. The CDR3 nucleotides are TGTGCCAGCAGCGCGGGACAGGGGGCGACCGAAGGCTACACCTTC.